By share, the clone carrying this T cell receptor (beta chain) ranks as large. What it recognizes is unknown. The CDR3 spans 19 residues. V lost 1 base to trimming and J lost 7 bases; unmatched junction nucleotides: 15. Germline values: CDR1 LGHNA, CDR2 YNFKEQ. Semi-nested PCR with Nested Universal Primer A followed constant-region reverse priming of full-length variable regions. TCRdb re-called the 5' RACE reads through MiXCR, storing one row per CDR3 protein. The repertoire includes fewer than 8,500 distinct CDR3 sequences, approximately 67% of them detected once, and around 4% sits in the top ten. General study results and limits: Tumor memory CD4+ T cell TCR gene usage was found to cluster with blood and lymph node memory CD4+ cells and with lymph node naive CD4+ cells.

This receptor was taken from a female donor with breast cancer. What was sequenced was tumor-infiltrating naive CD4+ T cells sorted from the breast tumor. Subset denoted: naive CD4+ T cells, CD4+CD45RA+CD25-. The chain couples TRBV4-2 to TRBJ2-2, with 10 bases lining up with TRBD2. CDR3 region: CASSQGASSGSLNNGELFF. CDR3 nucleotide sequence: TGTGCCAGCAGCCAAGGCGCCTCTAGCGGGAGTTTAAATAACGGGGAGCTGTTTTTT.